The present T cell receptor (beta chain) was sequenced within a study of T-cell memory formation after mild COVID-19. General study results and limits: While clones contracting from day 15 to 85 were balanced between CD4 and CD8, later expanders leaned CD4+.

The germline V gene has CDR1 MNHEY and CDR2 SMNVEV (reference sequence). V was pared by 6 bases and J by 4 bases, with 18 bases between. This CDR3 is built from 16 residues. TCRdb reprocessed the 5' RACE reads via MiXCR and lists one record per CDR3 protein. Among 350,000 to 450,000 distinct CDR3 sequences listed, about 24% were seen once. This clonotype turned up a few times. The antigen remains unidentified. The J gene is TRBJ2-2, the V gene TRBV27, with D possibly TRBD2 on 6 matching bases. This TCR was sampled from an adult woman who had mild COVID-19 (a few samples of this study predate the infection). Cell type and time point are not known. The source material was PBMCs or a T cell subset sorted from them (not recorded which). In nucleotides, the CDR3 is TGTGCCAGCAGCCCTTCTGGAGGGTTATCCACCGGGGAGCTGTTTTTT. This translates into CASSPSGGLSTGELFF.